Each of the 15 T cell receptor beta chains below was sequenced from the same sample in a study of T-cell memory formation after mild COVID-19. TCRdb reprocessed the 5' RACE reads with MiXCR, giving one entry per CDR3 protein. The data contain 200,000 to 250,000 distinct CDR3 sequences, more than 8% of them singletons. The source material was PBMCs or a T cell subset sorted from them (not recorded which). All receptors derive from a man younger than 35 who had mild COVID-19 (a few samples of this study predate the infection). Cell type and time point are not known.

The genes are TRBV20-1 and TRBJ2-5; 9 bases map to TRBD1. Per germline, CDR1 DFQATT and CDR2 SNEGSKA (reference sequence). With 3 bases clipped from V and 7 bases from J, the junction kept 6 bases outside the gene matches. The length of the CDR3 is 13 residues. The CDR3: CSARGQGEATQYF. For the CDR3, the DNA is TGCAGTGCTAGGGGACAGGGTGAGGCGACCCAGTACTTC.

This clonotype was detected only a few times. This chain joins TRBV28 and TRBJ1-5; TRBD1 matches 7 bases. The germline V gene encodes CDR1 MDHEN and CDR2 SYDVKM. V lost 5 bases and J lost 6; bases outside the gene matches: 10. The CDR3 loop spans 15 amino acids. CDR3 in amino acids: CASSIPGGPAQPQHF. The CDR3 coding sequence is TGTGCCAGCAGTATCCCAGGGGGTCCTGCTCAGCCCCAGCATTTT.

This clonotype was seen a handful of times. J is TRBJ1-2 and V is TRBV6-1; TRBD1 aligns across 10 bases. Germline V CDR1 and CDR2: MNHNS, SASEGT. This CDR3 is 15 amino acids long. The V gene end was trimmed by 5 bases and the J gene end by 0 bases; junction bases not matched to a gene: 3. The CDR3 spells CASSPGQGANYGYTF. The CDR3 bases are TGTGCCAGCAGTCCAGGACAGGGGGCTAACTATGGCTACACCTTC.

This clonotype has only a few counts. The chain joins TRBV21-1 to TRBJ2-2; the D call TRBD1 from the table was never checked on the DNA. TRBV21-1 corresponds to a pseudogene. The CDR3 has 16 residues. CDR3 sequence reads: CASSKGGQENTGELFF. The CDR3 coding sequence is TGTGCCAGCAGCAAAGGGGGACAGGAGAACACCGGGGAGCTGTTTTTT.

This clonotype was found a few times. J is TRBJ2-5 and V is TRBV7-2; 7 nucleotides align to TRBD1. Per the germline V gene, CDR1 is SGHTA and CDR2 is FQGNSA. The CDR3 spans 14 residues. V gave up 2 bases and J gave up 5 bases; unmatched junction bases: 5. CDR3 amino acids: CASSLIGGLETQYF. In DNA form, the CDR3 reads TGTGCCAGCAGCTTAATAGGGGGCCTGGAGACCCAGTACTTC.

CDR3: CASSRPGQGGGELFF. In nucleotides, the CDR3 is TGTGCCAGCAGCCGACCTGGACAGGGCGGCGGGGAGCTGTTTTTT. The J gene is TRBJ2-2, the V gene TRBV7-8; TRBD1 matches 8 bases. This CDR3 has 15 residues. Germline trimming cut 5 bases from V and 7 bases from J; bases unmatched to any gene: 9. Germline V CDR1 and CDR2: SGHVS, FQNEAQ.

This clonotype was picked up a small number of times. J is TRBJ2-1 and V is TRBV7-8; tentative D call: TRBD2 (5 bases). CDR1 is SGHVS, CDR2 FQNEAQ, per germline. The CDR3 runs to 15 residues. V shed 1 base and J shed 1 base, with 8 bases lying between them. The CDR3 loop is CASSLVPGSYNEQFF. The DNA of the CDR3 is TGTGCCAGCAGCTTAGTCCCGGGATCCTACAATGAGCAGTTCTTC.

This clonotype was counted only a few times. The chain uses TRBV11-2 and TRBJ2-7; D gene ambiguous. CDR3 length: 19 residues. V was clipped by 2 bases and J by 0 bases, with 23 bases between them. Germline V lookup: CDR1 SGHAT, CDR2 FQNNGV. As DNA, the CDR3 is TGTGCCAGCAGCTTATGGTTGGGATTAAGAAATGTGGGCTCCTACGAGCAGTACTTC. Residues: CASSLWLGLRNVGSYEQYF.

CDR3 bases: TGTGCCAGCAGCTCAAGACTAGCGGGGGGGCCAGAGACCCAGTACTTC. As protein: CASSSRLAGGPETQYF. J is TRBJ2-5 and V is TRBV11-2, with 14 bases lining up with TRBD2. The CDR3 has 16 amino acids. V trimming: 4 bases; J trimming: 4 bases; junction bases outside the gene matches: 5. The germline gives CDR1 SGHAT, CDR2 FQNNGV.

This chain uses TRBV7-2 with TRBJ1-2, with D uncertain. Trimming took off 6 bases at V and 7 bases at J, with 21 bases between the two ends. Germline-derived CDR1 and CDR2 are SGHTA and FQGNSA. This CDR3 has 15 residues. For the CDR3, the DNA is TGTGCCAGCAGTCCACCCGGACGGCTGCCCCCTGGCTACACCTTC. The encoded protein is CASSPPGRLPPGYTF.

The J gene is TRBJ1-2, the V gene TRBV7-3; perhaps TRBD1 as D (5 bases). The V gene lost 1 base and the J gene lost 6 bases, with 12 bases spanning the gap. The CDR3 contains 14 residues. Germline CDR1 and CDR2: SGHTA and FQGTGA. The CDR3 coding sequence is TGTGCCAGCAGCTTAATGGGGGGAGTCCATGGCTACACCTTC. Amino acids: CASSLMGGVHGYTF.

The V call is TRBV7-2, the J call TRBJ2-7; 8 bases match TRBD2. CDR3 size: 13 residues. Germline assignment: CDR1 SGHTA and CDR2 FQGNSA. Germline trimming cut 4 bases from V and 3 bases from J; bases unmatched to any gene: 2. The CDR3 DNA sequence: TGTGCCAGCAGCTCAAGCGGGAGCTACGAGCAGTACTTC. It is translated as CASSSSGSYEQYF.

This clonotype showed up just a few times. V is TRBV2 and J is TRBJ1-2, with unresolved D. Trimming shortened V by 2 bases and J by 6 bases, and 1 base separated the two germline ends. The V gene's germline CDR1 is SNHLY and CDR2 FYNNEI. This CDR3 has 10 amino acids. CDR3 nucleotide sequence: TGTGCCAGCAGTGAACATGGCTACACCTTC. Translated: CASSEHGYTF.

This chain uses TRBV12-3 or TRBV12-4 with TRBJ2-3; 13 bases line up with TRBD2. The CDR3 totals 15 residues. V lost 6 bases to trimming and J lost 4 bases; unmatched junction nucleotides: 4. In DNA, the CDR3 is TGTGCCAGCAGACAACTAGCGGGGGGGTCAGATACGCAGTATTTT. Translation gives CASRQLAGGSDTQYF.

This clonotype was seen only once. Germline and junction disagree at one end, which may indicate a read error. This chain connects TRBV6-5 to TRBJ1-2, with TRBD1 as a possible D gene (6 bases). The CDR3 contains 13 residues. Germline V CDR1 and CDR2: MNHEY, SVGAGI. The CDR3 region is CASTLTGSYSYTF. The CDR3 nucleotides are TGTGCCAGCACCCTAACAGGGAGCTATAGCTACACCTTC.